One and the same sample provided the 13 T cell receptor beta chains below, sequenced in a study of Ad26.COV2.S vaccination and SARS-CoV-2 variants. Described treatment: 15 to 20 received Ad26.COV2.S at low or high dose, single or two shots; about 5 received placebo; per-sample allocation not given. Samples came from day 63 after the first vaccine or placebo injection. Sequenced by immunoSEQ multiplex PCR; TCRdb stores in-frame clones only, minus some. The sample lists some 420,000 clones, over 75% occurring once. Sequencing used peripheral blood, obtained in a trial of Ad26.COV2.S vaccine versus placebo. The receptors come from a person between 18 and 65 years old who received the Ad26.COV2.S COVID-19 vaccine or a placebo.

This chain links TRBV7-8 with TRBJ1-6, with 7 nucleotides matching TRBD1. This CDR3 is 17 amino acids long. Germline V CDR1 and CDR2: SGHVS, FQNEAQ. Trimming removed 8 bases from V and 6 bases from J; junction bases left unmatched: 16. The CDR3 region has the DNA TGTGCCAGCGCCTTTACGACAGGGAGAGGAGCTAATTCACCCCTCCACTTT. Amino acid sequence: CASAFTTGRGANSPLHF.

V gene TRBV7-9 combines with J gene TRBJ1-2; a weak D match, TRBD1 (5 bases). Germline CDR1 is SEHNR and CDR2 is FQNEAQ (reference sequence). The CDR3 is made up of 15 amino acids. V lost 5 bases, J lost 4 bases, and 17 bases lay in between. The CDR3 nucleotides are TGTGCCAGCAGCGAGTCCGGGACCCCGGGCTATGGCTACACCTTC. Amino acids: CASSESGTPGYGYTF.

The V gene is TRBV25-1, the J gene TRBJ2-2; D perhaps matches TRBD1 (6 bases). Looked up from germline, CDR1 is MGHDK and CDR2 is SYGVNS. This CDR3 is built from 15 residues. V dropped 3 bases and J dropped 7 bases, with 15 bases sitting between them. The CDR3 bases are TGTGCCAGCAGTGACCCGGCAGGGGCCGGCGGGGAGCTGTTTTTT. Protein: CASSDPAGAGGELFF.

This sequence joins TRBV9 and TRBJ2-4; D gene unclear. Germline V CDR1 and CDR2: SGDLS, YYNGEE. The length of the CDR3 is 13 residues. V lost 0 bases and J 8 bases, leaving 9 bases between the germline ends. The CDR3 nucleotides are TGTGCCAGCAGCGTAGACATTTCCGACATTCAGTACTTC. Protein sequence: CASSVDISDIQYF. The full variable domain, completed using reference TRBV9 and TRBJ2-4, is DSGVTQTPKHLITATGQRVTLRCSPRSGDLSVYWYQQSLDQGLQFLIQYYNGEERAKGNILERFSAQQFPDLHSELNLSSLELGDSALYFCASSVDISDIQYFGAGTRLSVL.

This chain links TRBV28 with TRBJ1-1, with D uncertain. Germline V gives CDR1 MDHEN, CDR2 SYDVKM. V was cut by 3 bases and J by 1 base, with 9 bases left in between. The CDR3 length is 14 residues. CDR3 coding DNA: TGTGCCAGCAGTTTCGACCGCGCGAACACTGAAGCTTTCTTT. It codes for CASSFDRANTEAFF.

The CDR3 sequence: CASSVRPSYYEQYF. CDR3 nucleotides: TGTGCCAGCAGCGTGAGGCCGTCCTACTACGAGCAGTACTTC. The genes are TRBV9 and TRBJ2-7; D is unclear. Germline values: CDR1 SGDLS, CDR2 YYNGEE. The length of the CDR3 is 14 residues. The germline V and J ends were trimmed by 2 bases and 3 bases, with 12 bases remaining between them.

CDR3 coding DNA: TGTGCCAGTAGTTCCCTAGCGGGCCAGGGGACCCAGTACTTC. Encoded protein: CASSSLAGQGTQYF. This rearrangement joins TRBV19 to TRBJ2-5, with 8 bases lining up with TRBD2. The ends lost 5 bases at V and 7 bases at J; junction bases unmatched: 9. The germline V gene encodes CDR1 LNHDA and CDR2 SQIVND (reference sequence). The CDR3 spans 14 residues.

This clone was observed a handful of times. V gene TRBV6-6 combines with J gene TRBJ1-1; D ambiguous. V was clipped by 2 bases and J by 0 bases, with 10 bases between them. Germline CDR1 and CDR2: MNHNY and SVGAGI (reference sequence). The CDR3 covers 15 residues. CDR3: CASSYAEGLNTEAFF. The CDR3 nucleotides are TGTGCCAGCAGTTACGCCGAAGGGCTGAACACTGAAGCTTTCTTT.

The chain is built from TRBV5-1 and TRBJ2-2, with 9 bases lining up with TRBD1. CDR3 length: 16 amino acids. The junction had 4 bases not matched to a gene; V was cut back by 0 bases and J by 4 bases. CDR1 and CDR2 (germline): SGHRS, YFSETQ. CDR3 in DNA: TGCGCCAGCAGCTTGGGACAGGGGGATTCCACCGGGGAGCTGTTTTTT. Translating gives CASSLGQGDSTGELFF. Full variable domain (rest looked up from reference TRBV5-1 and TRBJ2-2): KAGVTQTPRYLIKTRGQQVTLSCSPISGHRSVSWYQQTPGQGLQFLFEYFSETQRNKGNFPGRFSGRQFSNSRSEMNVSTLELGDSALYLCASSLGQGDSTGELFFGEGSRLTVL.

The chain uses TRBV12-3 or TRBV12-4 and TRBJ2-2; D remains unclear. Deletions cut 1 base from V and 6 bases from J, with 6 bases between. This CDR3 has 13 amino acids. Written as DNA, the CDR3 is TGTGCCAGCAGTTTAGGTCCCGCCGGGGAGCTGTTTTTT. Its translation: CASSLGPAGELFF.

This clone was seen just once. The chain employs TRBV28 and TRBJ1-4; TRBD1 matches 7 bases. The ends lost 5 bases at V and 7 bases at J; junction bases unmatched: 10. Germline V gives CDR1 MDHEN, CDR2 SYDVKM. The CDR3 spans 15 residues. The CDR3 spells CASSPRQGGREKLFF. The CDR3 nucleotides read TGTGCCAGCAGTCCGAGACAGGGCGGTCGTGAAAAACTGTTTTTT.

The gene calls are TRBV27 and TRBJ2-1; 7 bases map to TRBD1. J lost 9 bases, V lost 6 bases, and 5 bases had no gene match. Germline CDR1 MNHEY, CDR2 SMNVEV (reference sequence). The CDR3 contains 12 residues. The CDR3 reads CASRQGLAEQFF. The DNA for the CDR3 is TGTGCCAGCAGACAGGGGCTCGCTGAGCAGTTCTTC.

This sequence joins TRBV19 and TRBJ1-1; TRBD1 matches at 7 bases. The V segment lost 6 bases and the J segment 3 bases; nucleotides outside the gene matches: 4. In germline, CDR1 is LNHDA, CDR2 SQIVND (reference sequence). The CDR3 is 13 amino acids. This CDR3 is CASSPGQDTEAFF. The DNA for the CDR3 is TGTGCCAGTAGCCCCGGACAGGACACTGAAGCTTTCTTT.